This T cell receptor (beta chain) was identified during a study of regulatory T cells in long-lasting Graves disease. CDR3 length: 17 residues. Per the germline V gene, CDR1 is MGHRA and CDR2 is YSYEKL. Time point denoted: newly diagnosed GD, antithyroid drugs for less than 3 months. TCR sequences were obtained from RNA taken from PBMCs. Arm-PCR of CDR3 regions and iRepertoire HTBI primers were the basis on which TCR beta libraries were built. TCRdb ran MiXCR on the multiplex PCR reads and lists one entry per CDR3 protein. The sample contains roughly 350,000 distinct CDR3 sequences, 16% of which appear only once. This clonotype showed up just a few times. Compared with germline, one end of the junction differs, possibly owing to a read error. The same specimen was also included in a second study, on T cells in Graves' hyperthyroidism and ophthalmopathy. That source reports: Calling Graves' hyperthyroidism stable meant ophthalmopathy did not progress within 18 months.

Here the sequenced sample was peripheral blood mononuclear cells (PBMCs), taken at new diagnosis, from a patient treated with antithyroid drugs. The rearrangement uses TRBV4-1 and TRBJ2-1, with no clear D. The sequence came from a young woman with Graves disease. The CDR3 nucleotides are TGCGCCAGCAGCTTCGGTGCCTCGGGCAGTCTATTGGATGAGCAGTCCTTC. This codes for CASSFGASGSLLDEQSF.